Following are 18 T cell receptor beta chains from one sample sequenced in a study of blood T cell repertoires in COVID-19. TCRdb's table, derived via immunoSEQ multiplex PCR, lists solely in-frame clones and lacks some. The data contain some 36,000 clones, 90% of them singletons. The specimen sequenced was peripheral blood. These receptor sequences come from a man in his 60s with active or convalescent COVID-19.

CDR3 region: CASSFDRVGYEQYF. The CDR3 DNA is TGTGCCAGCAGCTTCGACAGGGTAGGGTACGAGCAGTACTTC. J is TRBJ2-7 and V is TRBV11-2; 7 bases are a match to TRBD1. The CDR3 is made up of 14 amino acids. Germline loops: CDR1 SGHAT, CDR2 FQNNGV. Trimming at V came to 3 bases and at J to 4 bases, leaving 6 bases not matched to a gene.

The rearrangement uses TRBV19 and TRBJ1-2, with a weak D call TRBD1 (6 bases). The CDR3 covers 16 residues. The V and J ends lost 5 bases and 0 bases respectively, with 16 bases between them. Germline V lookup: CDR1 LNHDA, CDR2 SQIVND (reference sequence). CDR3 nucleotides: TGTGCCAGTAGTGCAGGGACACCACCAGCTAACTATGGCTACACCTTC. It encodes CASSAGTPPANYGYTF.

The V and J genes are TRBV5-1 and TRBJ2-5; D gene uncertain. Trimming removed 6 bases from V and 5 bases from J, with 14 bases in between. There are 13 residues in the CDR3. Per germline, CDR1 SGHRS and CDR2 YFSETQ. CDR3 region: CASTLELRETQYF. The CDR3 coding sequence is TGCGCCAGCACCCTGGAGCTGCGGGAGACCCAGTACTTC.

The chain employs TRBV18 and TRBJ2-1, with D unclear. Germline CDR1 reads KGHSH; CDR2 reads LQKENI. Trimming took off 0 bases at V and 3 bases at J, with 15 bases between the two ends. The CDR3 contains 17 residues. The CDR3, as DNA: TGTGCCAGCTCACCACCTGTCGTAAGCGCCAACTACAATGAGCAGTTCTTC. It encodes CASSPPVVSANYNEQFF.

The CDR3, as DNA: TGTGCCAGCAGCGCCCTTCAGGGGGCGATGAACACTGAAGCTTTCTTT. Translation: CASSALQGAMNTEAFF. This chain links TRBV9 with TRBJ1-1, with 8 bases lining up with TRBD1. The junction had 7 bases not matched to a gene; V was cut back by 3 bases and J by 0 bases. Germline lookup yields CDR1 SGDLS and CDR2 YYNGEE. The CDR3 runs 16 residues.

The chain carries TRBV30 and TRBJ1-1; possible D gene TRBD1, 5 bases. With 1 base removed from V and 5 bases from J, the gap between germline ends came to 11 bases. This CDR3 has 13 amino acids. Germline CDR1 and CDR2: GTSNPN and SVGIG (reference sequence). CDR3 nucleotides: TGTGCCTGGAGTGGAGTGGGGGGGACTGAAGCTTTCTTT. It encodes CAWSGVGGTEAFF.

The chain couples TRBV6-2 or TRBV6-3 to TRBJ1-5; D gene uncertain. V was shortened by 1 base and J by 1 base, with 8 bases between the two germline ends. The CDR3 covers 15 residues. Germline V lookup: CDR1 MNHEY, CDR2 SVGEGT. The CDR3 DNA sequence: TGTGCCAGCAGTTACTGGGCGGGGAGCAATCAGCCCCAGCATTTT. As protein: CASSYWAGSNQPQHF.

The chain carries TRBV19 and TRBJ1-4; weak D call: TRBD1 (6 bases). The CDR3 consists of 16 residues. Trimming removed 4 bases from V and 4 bases from J, with 16 bases in between. Germline V gene lookup returns CDR1 LNHDA and CDR2 SQIVND (reference sequence). CDR3 protein: CASSTSADRFNEKLFF. The CDR3, as DNA: TGTGCCAGTAGTACCTCCGCGGACAGATTTAATGAAAAACTGTTTTTT.

The chain recombines TRBV7-9 with TRBJ2-7; D is perhaps TRBD1 (6 bases). The CDR3 length is 13 residues. Germline V gives CDR1 SEHNR, CDR2 FQNEAQ (reference sequence). Trimming took 4 bases from V and 3 from J, leaving 10 bases between them. CDR3 bases: TGTGCCAGCAGCTACCGGGACAACTACGAGCAGTACTTC. Protein sequence: CASSYRDNYEQYF.

The gene calls are TRBV3-1 (or the pseudogene TRBV3-2) and TRBJ1-2; D unclear. The CDR3 is 13 residues long. Germline V lookup: CDR1 LGHDT, CDR2 YNNKEL (reference sequence). Between the trimmed V and J ends, which lost 1 base and 5 bases, there was a span of 8 bases. DNA of the CDR3: TGTGCCAGCAGCCAAGGAGGAAATTATGGCTACACCTTC. Amino acids: CASSQGGNYGYTF.

The CDR3 loop is CASSLVRSSYNEQFF. The CDR3 DNA reads TGTGCCAGCAGCTTAGTCCGTAGCTCCTACAATGAGCAGTTCTTC. This chain links TRBV7-3 with TRBJ2-1, with no clear D. Germline V gene data show CDR1 as SGHTA and CDR2 as FQGTGA. The CDR3 has 15 amino acids. With 2 bases removed from V and 0 bases from J, the gap between germline ends came to 8 bases.

V is TRBV5-1 and J is TRBJ2-6, with TRBD2 matching over 7 bases. The germline V gene has CDR1 SGHRS and CDR2 YFSETQ. V was clipped by 5 bases and J by 4 bases; unmatched bases: 21. The CDR3 is 20 residues long. The CDR3, as DNA: TGCGCCAGCAGACGCAAGTTGGGGGGGAGATCCCACATAGGGGCCAACGTCCTGACTTTC. Encoded protein: CASRRKLGGRSHIGANVLTF.

Only a few counts were recorded for this clone. The V gene is TRBV7-2, the J gene TRBJ2-1, with D possibly being TRBD1 (6 bases). V gave up 5 bases and J gave up 7 bases, with 9 bases separating them. Germline V gene data show CDR1 as SGHTA and CDR2 as FQGNSA. The CDR3 is 12 residues long. DNA for the CDR3: TGTGCCAGCAGCCTTCAGGGGAATGAGCAGTTCTTC. This encodes CASSLQGNEQFF.

This sequence joins TRBV10-1 and TRBJ2-1; 8 bases align to TRBD2. V shed 0 bases, J shed 7 bases, and the junction held 5 bases outside the gene matches. The CDR3 sequence is 15 residues long. Germline CDR1 and CDR2: WNHNN and SYGVQD (reference sequence). The CDR3 coding sequence is TGCGCCAGCAGTGAGTCCGGGGGGGCAGGGAATGAGCAGTTCTTC. Translated: CASSESGGAGNEQFF.

V usage is TRBV7-3 and J usage is TRBJ1-2, with D maybe TRBD1 (5 bases). V lost 1 base and J 4 bases, leaving 10 bases between the germline ends. The CDR3 is made up of 14 amino acids. Germline V lookup: CDR1 SGHTA, CDR2 FQGTGA. CDR3 sequence reads: CASSLNSRAYGYTF. The CDR3 DNA reads TGTGCCAGCAGCTTAAATTCCAGGGCCTATGGCTACACCTTC.

The V and J genes are TRBV3-1 (or the pseudogene TRBV3-2) and TRBJ2-5; 13 bases agree with TRBD2. There are 16 residues in the CDR3. Germline loops: CDR1 LGHDT, CDR2 YNNKEL (reference sequence). V lost 4 bases and J lost 5; bases outside the gene matches: 7. CDR3 sequence reads: CASSRRTSGSGETQYF. The DNA for the CDR3 is TGTGCCAGCAGCCGACGGACTAGCGGGAGCGGTGAGACCCAGTACTTC.

The chain uses TRBV7-3 and TRBJ2-1; D is perhaps TRBD2 (6 bases). The V gene's germline CDR1 is SGHTA and CDR2 FQGTGA. Trimming shortened V by 0 bases and J by 9 bases, and 18 bases separated the two germline ends. The CDR3 has 16 residues. This CDR3 reads CASSLTLGGRGIEQFF. The CDR3 DNA reads as TGTGCCAGCAGCTTAACGTTGGGGGGACGCGGTATTGAGCAGTTCTTC.

CDR3 protein: CASSSLAGGPIGELFF. The CDR3 nucleotides are TGTGCCAGCAGCAGCCTAGCGGGAGGGCCCATCGGGGAGCTGTTTTTT. The chain recombines TRBV7-2 with TRBJ2-2, with 12 bases matching TRBD2. The CDR3 has 16 residues. The germline V gene encodes CDR1 SGHTA and CDR2 FQGNSA. Losses at the gene ends were 5 bases for V and 7 bases for J; bases not matched to a gene: 8.